The 7 T cell receptor beta chains in this list originate from one sample, sequenced in a study of shared clonotypes between healthy human individuals. CD45RO-negative cells were positively selected for CCR7, leaving out terminally differentiated effector memory CD45RA+ cells. Generated by immunoSEQ multiplex PCR, the TCRdb table keeps only in-frame clones and is missing some. The sample includes around 1.9 million clones, just over 90% of them seen just once. Sequencing was done on a sample of naive CD8+ T cells from PBMCs. The source of these receptors is a man aged 18 to 30 in good health. Some clones in this sample may be carry-over from other donors' samples.

The J gene is TRBJ1-1, the V gene TRBV4-3; D not resolved. From germline, CDR1 is LGHNA and CDR2 YSLEER. The CDR3 is 14 residues long. V was shortened by 3 bases and J by 1 base, with 9 bases between the two germline ends. The CDR3 DNA sequence: TGCGCCAGCAGCCATGACACGCAGAACACTGAAGCTTTCTTT. The encoded protein is CASSHDTQNTEAFF.

The genes are TRBV7-9 and TRBJ1-1; D is unclear. This CDR3 is built from 14 residues. V was pared by 9 bases and J by 13 bases, with 27 bases between. The germline V gene encodes CDR1 SEHNR and CDR2 FQNEAQ (reference sequence). The CDR3 DNA sequence: TGTGCCAGGGGGATTTTTACACGGGCGCCTGATGATTTCTTT. It encodes CARGIFTRAPDDFF.

A note on this clone: Other DNA sequences from this sample encode an identical CDR3 as well. This chain joins TRBV27 and TRBJ2-1; D is perhaps TRBD1 (6 bases). The V end was cut by 9 bases, the J end by 0 bases, with 12 bases between. The CDR3 extends over 14 amino acids. Germline V gene data show CDR1 as MNHEY and CDR2 as SMNVEV (reference sequence). The CDR3: CASTTGSSYNEQFF. The CDR3 nucleotides are TGTGCCAGTACTACAGGGAGCTCCTACAATGAGCAGTTCTTC.

The rearrangement links TRBV7-9 to TRBJ1-1; 7 nucleotides match TRBD1. The trim removed 5 bases at V and 1 base at J, leaving 7 bases unmatched. Germline CDR1 reads SEHNR; CDR2 reads FQNEAQ (reference sequence). The length of the CDR3 is 15 residues. This CDR3 reads CASSPQTGRNTEAFF. DNA for the CDR3: TGTGCCAGCAGCCCTCAGACAGGGAGGAACACTGAAGCTTTCTTT.

The CDR3 nucleotides are TGTGCCAGCAGCCTAAGGACAGGGGGCCTCACTGAAGCTTTCTTT. This codes for CASSLRTGGLTEAFF. The chain employs TRBV7-6 and TRBJ1-1; 11 nucleotides match TRBD1. V shed 5 bases, J shed 4 bases, and the junction held 6 bases outside the gene matches. CDR1 SGHVS and CDR2 FNYEAQ come from the germline V gene. This CDR3 region has 15 residues.

This clone came up once. The rearrangement joins TRBV18 to TRBJ2-1; D is ambiguous. CDR1 KGHSH and CDR2 LQKENI come from the germline V gene. The CDR3 runs 11 residues. V was clipped by 2 bases and J by 7 bases, with 3 bases between them. The CDR3 reads CASSPSNEQFF. CDR3 nucleotide sequence: TGTGCCAGCTCACCATCGAATGAGCAGTTCTTC.

The chain carries TRBV5-1 and TRBJ2-3; 10 bases fit TRBD2. Unmatched junction bases numbered 11, after V lost 4 bases and J lost 6 bases. This CDR3 spans 16 amino acids. Per germline, CDR1 SGHRS and CDR2 YFSETQ. CDR3: CASSPAALAGVDTQYF. The CDR3 DNA reads TGCGCCAGCAGCCCGGCCGCCCTAGCGGGAGTGGATACGCAGTATTTT. The complete variable domain, with remaining parts taken from reference TRBV5-1 and TRBJ2-3, reads KAGVTQTPRYLIKTRGQQVTLSCSPISGHRSVSWYQQTPGQGLQFLFEYFSETQRNKGNFPGRFSGRQFSNSRSEMNVSTLELGDSALYLCASSPAALAGVDTQYFGPGTRLTVL.